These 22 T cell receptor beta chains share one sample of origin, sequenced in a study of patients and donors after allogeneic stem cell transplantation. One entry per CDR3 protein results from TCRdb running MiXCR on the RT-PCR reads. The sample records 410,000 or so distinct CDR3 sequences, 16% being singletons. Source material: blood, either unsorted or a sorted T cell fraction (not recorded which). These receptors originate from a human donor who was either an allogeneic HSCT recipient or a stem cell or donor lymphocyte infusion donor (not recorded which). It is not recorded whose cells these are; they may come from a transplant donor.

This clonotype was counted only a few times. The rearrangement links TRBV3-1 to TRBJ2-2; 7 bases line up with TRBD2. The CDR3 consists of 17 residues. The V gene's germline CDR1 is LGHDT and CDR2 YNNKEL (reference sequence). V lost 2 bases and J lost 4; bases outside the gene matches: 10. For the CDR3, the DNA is TGTGCCAGCAGCCAATCGGCCCGAGCGGGGCCCACCGGGGAGCTGTTTTTT. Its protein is CASSQSARAGPTGELFF. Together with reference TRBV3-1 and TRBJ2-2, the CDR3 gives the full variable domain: DTAVSQTPKYLVTQMGNDKSIKCEQNLGHDTMYWYKQDSKKFLKIMFSYNNKELIINETVPNRFSPKSPDKAHLNLHINSLELGDSAVYFCASSQSARAGPTGELFFGEGSRLTVL.

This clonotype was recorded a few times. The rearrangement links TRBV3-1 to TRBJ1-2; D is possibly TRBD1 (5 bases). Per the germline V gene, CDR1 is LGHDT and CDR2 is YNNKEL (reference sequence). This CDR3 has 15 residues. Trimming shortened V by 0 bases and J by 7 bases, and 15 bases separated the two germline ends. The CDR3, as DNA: TGTGCCAGCAGCCAAGATCGGGTTGGGGCTCGTGGCTACACCTTC. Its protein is CASSQDRVGARGYTF.

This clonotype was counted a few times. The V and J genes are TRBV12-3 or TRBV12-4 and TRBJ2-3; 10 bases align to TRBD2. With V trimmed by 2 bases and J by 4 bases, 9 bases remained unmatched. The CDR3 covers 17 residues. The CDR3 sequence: CASSLRVLAGVPDTQYF. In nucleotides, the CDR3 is TGTGCCAGCAGTTTAAGGGTCCTAGCGGGGGTCCCAGATACGCAGTATTTT.

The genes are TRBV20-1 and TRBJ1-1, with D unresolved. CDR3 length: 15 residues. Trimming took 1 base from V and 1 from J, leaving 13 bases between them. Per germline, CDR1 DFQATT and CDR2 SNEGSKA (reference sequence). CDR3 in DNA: TGCAGTGCTAGAGCTCATGCAGCCCCGAACACTGAAGCTTTCTTT. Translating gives CSARAHAAPNTEAFF.

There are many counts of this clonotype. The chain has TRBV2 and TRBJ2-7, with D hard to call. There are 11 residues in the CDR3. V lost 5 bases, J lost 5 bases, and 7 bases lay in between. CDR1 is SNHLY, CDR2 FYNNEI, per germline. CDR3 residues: CASSRRHEQYF. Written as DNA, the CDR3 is TGTGCCAGCAGTCGTAGACACGAGCAGTACTTC.

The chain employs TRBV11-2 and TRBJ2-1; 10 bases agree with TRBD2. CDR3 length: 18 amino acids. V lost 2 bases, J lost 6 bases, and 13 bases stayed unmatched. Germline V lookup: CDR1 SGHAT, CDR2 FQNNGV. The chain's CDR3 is CASSLIASGGALSNEQFF. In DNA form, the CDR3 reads TGTGCCAGCAGCTTAATTGCCAGCGGGGGGGCCCTGTCCAATGAGCAGTTCTTC.

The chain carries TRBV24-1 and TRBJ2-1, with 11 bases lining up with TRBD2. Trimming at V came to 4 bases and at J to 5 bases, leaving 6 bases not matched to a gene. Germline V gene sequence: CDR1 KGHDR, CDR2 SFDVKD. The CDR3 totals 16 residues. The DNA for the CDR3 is TGTGCCACCAGTGAGGGGACTAGCGGATTACACAATGAGCAGTTCTTC. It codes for CATSEGTSGLHNEQFF.

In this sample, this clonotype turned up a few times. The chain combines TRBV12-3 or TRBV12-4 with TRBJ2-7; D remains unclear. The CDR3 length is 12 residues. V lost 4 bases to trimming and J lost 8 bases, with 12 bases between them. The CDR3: CASSSGPPKQYF. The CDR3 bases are TGTGCCAGCAGTTCTGGACCGCCGAAGCAGTACTTC.

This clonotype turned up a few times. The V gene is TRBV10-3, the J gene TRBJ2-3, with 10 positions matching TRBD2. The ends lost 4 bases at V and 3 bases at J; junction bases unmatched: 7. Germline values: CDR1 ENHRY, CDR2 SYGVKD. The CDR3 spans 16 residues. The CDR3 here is CAISVTGTSETDTQYF. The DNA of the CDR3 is TGTGCCATCAGTGTGACCGGGACTAGCGAAACAGATACGCAGTATTTT.

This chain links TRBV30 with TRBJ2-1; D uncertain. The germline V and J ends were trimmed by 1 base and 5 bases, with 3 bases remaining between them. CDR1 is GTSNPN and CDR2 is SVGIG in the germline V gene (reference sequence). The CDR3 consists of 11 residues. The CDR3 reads CAWSANNEQFF. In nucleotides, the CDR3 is TGTGCCTGGAGTGCTAACAATGAGCAGTTCTTC.

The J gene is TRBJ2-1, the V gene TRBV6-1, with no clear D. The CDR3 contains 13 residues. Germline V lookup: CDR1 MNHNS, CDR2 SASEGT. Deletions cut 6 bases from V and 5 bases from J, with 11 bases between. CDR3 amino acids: CASSRSRDNEQFF. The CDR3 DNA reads TGTGCCAGCAGCCGCAGTAGGGACAATGAGCAGTTCTTC.

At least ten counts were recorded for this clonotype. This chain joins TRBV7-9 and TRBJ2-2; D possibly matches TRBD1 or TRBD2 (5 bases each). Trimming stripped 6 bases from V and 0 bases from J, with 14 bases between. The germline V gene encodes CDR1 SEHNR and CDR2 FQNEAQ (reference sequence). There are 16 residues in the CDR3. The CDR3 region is CASRPTGTPNTGELFF. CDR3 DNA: TGTGCCAGCAGACCGACCGGGACCCCGAACACCGGGGAGCTGTTTTTT. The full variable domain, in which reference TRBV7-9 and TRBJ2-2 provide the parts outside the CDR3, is DTGVSQNPRHKITKRGQNVTFRCDPISEHNRLYWYRQTLGQGPEFLTYFQNEAQLEKSRLLSDRFSAERPKGSFSTLEIQRTEQGDSAMYLCASRPTGTPNTGELFFGEGSRLTVL.

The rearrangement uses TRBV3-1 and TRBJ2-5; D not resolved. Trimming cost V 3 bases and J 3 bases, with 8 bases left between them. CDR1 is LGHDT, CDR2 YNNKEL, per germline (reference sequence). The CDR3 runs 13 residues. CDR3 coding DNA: TGTGCCAGCAGCCAGGGTCTTAAAGAGACCCAGTACTTC. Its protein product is CASSQGLKETQYF.

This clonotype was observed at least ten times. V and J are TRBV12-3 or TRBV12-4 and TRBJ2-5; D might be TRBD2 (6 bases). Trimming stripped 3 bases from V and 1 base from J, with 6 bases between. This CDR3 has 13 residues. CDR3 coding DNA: TGTGCCAGCAGTTTCGGGGGCCAAGAGACCCAGTACTTC. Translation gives CASSFGGQETQYF.

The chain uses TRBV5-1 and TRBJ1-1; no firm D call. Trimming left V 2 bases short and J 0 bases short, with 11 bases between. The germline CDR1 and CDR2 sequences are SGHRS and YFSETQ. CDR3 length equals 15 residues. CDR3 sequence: CASSFSRLMNTEAFF. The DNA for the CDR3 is TGCGCCAGCAGCTTCTCGAGGCTCATGAACACTGAAGCTTTCTTT.

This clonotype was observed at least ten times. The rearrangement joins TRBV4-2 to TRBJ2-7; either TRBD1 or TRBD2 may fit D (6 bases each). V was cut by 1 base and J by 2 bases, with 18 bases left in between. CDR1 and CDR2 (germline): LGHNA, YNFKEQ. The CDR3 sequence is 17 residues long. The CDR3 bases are TGTGCCAGCAGCCAAGCCTGGGAGGCAGGGGTTACCTACGAGCAGTACTTC. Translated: CASSQAWEAGVTYEQYF.

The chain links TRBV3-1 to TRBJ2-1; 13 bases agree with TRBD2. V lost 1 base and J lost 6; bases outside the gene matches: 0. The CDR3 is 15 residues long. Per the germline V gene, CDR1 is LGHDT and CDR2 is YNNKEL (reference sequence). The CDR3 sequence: CASSQGTSGSNEQFF. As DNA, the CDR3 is TGTGCCAGCAGCCAAGGGACTAGCGGGAGCAATGAGCAGTTCTTC.

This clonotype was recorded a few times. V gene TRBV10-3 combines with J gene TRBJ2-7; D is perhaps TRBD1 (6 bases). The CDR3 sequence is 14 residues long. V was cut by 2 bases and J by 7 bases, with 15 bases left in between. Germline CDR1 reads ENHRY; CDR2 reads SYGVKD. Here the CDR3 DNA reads TGTGCCATCAGTGAGGGCACAGGGAGAGGAGAGCAGTACTTC. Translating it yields CAISEGTGRGEQYF.

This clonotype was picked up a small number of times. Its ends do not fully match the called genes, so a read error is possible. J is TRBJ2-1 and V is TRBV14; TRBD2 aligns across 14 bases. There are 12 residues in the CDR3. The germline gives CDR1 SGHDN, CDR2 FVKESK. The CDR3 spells CASSPGGLAGVF. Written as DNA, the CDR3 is TGTGCCAGCAGCCCTGGGGGACTAGCGGGGGTATTC.

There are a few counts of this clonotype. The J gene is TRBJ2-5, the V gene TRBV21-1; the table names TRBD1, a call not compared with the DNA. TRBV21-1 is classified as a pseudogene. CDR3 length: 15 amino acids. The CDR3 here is CASSPRDGFQETQYF. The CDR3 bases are TGTGCCAGCAGCCCCCGGGACGGCTTCCAAGAGACCCAGTACTTC.

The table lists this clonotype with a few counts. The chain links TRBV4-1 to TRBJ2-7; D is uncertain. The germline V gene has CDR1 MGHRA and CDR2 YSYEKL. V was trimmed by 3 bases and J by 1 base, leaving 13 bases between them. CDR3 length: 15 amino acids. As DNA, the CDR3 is TGCGCCAGCAGCCATCCTGCTGGACGTTCCTACGAGCAGTACTTC. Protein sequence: CASSHPAGRSYEQYF.

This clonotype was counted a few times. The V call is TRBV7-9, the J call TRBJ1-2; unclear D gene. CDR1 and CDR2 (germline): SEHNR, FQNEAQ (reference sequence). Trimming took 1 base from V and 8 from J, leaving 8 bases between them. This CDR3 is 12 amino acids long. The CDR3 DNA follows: TGTGCCAGCAGCTTAGGATCGACCGGCTACACCTTC. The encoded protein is CASSLGSTGYTF.